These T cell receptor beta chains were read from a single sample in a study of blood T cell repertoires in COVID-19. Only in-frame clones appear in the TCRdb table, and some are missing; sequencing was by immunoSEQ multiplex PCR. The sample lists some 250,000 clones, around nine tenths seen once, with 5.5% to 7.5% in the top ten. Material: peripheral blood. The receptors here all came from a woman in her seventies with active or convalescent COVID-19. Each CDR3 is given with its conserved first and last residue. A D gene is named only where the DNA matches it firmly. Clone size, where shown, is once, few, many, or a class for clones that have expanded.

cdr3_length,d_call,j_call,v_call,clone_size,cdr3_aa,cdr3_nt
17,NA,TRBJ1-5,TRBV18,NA,CASSLVGGGFSNQPQHF,TGTGCCAGCTCACTTGTCGGCGGTGGGTTTAGCAATCAGCCCCAGCATTTT
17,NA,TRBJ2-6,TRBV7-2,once,CASSFPTVGSGANVLTF,TGTGCCAGCAGCTTCCCAACAGTTGGCTCTGGGGCCAACGTCCTGACTTTC
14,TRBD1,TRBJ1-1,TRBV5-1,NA,CASSLASGGTEAFF,TGCGCCAGCAGCTTGGCCTCAGGGGGAACTGAAGCTTTCTTT
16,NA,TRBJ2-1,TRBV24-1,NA,CATSDFTGSSYNEQFF,TGTGCCACCAGTGATTTCACCGGGAGCTCCTACAATGAGCAGTTCTTC
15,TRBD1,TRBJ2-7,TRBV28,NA,CASSLPTGVGDEQYF,TGTGCCAGCAGTTTACCTACAGGGGTAGGGGACGAGCAGTACTTC
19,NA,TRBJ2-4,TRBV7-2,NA,CASSLHGGSSLLAKNIQYF,TGTGCCAGCAGCTTACACGGCGGTTCGTCATTACTAGCCAAAAACATTCAGTACTTC
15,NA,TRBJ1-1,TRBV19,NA,CASSIDLVPNTEAFF,TGTGCCAGTAGTATAGACCTTGTCCCGAACACTGAAGCTTTCTTT
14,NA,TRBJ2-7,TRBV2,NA,CASSLGGSSYEQYF,TGTGCCAGCAGTCTTGGGGGCAGTTCCTACGAGCAGTACTTC
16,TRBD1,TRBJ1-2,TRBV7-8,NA,CASSPPSTGPNYGYTF,TGTGCCAGCAGCCCTCCATCGACAGGGCCTAACTATGGCTACACCTTC
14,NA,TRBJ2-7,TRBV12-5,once,CASGLGTVPYEQYF,TGTGCTAGTGGTTTGGGGACTGTTCCCTACGAGCAGTACTTC
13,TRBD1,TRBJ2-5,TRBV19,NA,CASTVTGGETQYF,TGTGCCAGTACGGTAACAGGGGGAGAGACCCAGTACTTC
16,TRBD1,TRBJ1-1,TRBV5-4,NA,CASSPDPDRVNTEAFF,TGTGCCAGCAGCCCAGACCCGGACAGGGTGAACACTGAAGCTTTCTTT
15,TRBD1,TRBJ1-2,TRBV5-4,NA,CASSTQTGGGGGYTF,TGTGCCAGCAGCACCCAGACAGGGGGAGGGGGTGGCTACACCTTC
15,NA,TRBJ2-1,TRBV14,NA,CASSFWGGRDNEQFF,TGTGCCAGCAGTTTTTGGGGGGGCCGAGACAATGAGCAGTTCTTC
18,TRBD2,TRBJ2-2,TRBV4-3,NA,CASSQEVGAGGLIGELFF,TGCGCCAGCAGCCAAGAGGTCGGAGCGGGGGGGCTAATCGGGGAGCTGTTTTTT
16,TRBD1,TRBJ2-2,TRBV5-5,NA,CASSIRDRVTTGELFF,TGTGCCAGCAGCATCCGGGACAGGGTAACGACCGGGGAGCTGTTTTTT
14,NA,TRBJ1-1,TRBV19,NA,CASRRGRTGTEAFF,TGTGCCAGCCGCCGGGGAAGAACAGGGACTGAAGCTTTCTTT
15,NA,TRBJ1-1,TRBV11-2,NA,CASSLGSGPGTEAFF,TGTGCCAGCAGCTTAGGGTCAGGGCCCGGCACTGAAGCTTTCTTT
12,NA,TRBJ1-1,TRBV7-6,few,CASSLVQNEAFF,TGTGCCAGCAGCTTAGTCCAGAACGAAGCTTTCTTT
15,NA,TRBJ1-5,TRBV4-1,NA,CASSQERQERQPQHF,TGCGCCAGCAGCCAAGAGAGACAGGAGAGACAGCCCCAGCATTTT
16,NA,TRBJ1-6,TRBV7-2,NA,CASSLAANLYNSPLHF,TGTGCCAGCAGCTTAGCGGCAAATCTCTATAATTCACCCCTCCACTTT
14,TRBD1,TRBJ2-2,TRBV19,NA,CASRDSLGTGELFF,TGTGCCAGCCGGGACAGCCTGGGCACCGGGGAGCTGTTTTTT
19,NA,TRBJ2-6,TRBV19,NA,CASSTDRPLPHSGANVLTF,TGTGCCAGTAGTACCGACAGGCCCCTACCCCACTCTGGGGCCAACGTCCTGACTTTC
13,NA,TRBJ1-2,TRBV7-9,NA,CASSLDISYGYTF,TGTGCCAGCAGCTTAGACATCTCCTATGGCTACACCTTC
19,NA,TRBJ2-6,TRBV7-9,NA,CATTKNPGRGSSGANVLTF,TGTGCCACCACAAAAAATCCGGGACGGGGGAGCTCTGGGGCCAACGTCCTGACTTTC
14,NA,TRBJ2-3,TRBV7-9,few,CASSLEGTTDTQYF,TGTGCCAGCAGCTTAGAGGGGACTACAGATACGCAGTATTTT
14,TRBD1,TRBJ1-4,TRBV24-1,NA,CATGTGQPYEKLFF,TGTGCCACCGGGACGGGACAGCCATATGAAAAACTGTTTTTT
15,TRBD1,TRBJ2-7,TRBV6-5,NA,CASSPWTGGSYEQYF,TGTGCCAGCAGCCCCTGGACAGGGGGTTCCTACGAGCAGTACTTC
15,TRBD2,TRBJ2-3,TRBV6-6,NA,CASSPGGVSTDTQYF,TGTGCCAGCAGCCCGGGGGGGGTCAGCACAGATACGCAGTATTTT
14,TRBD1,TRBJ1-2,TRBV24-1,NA,CAVHPGTGGIGYTF,TGTGCCGTACACCCCGGGACAGGGGGCATCGGCTACACCTTC
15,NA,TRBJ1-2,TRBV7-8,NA,CASSLEKTSNYGYTF,TGTGCCAGCAGCTTAGAAAAGACATCTAACTATGGCTACACCTTC